This record looks at one T cell receptor (beta chain) sequence and its context. The antigen is undetermined. The sample comes from a study of shared clonotypes between healthy human individuals. Study-level points and caveats: Non-shared clonotypes showed lower generation probabilities than clonotypes common to all four donors. Only blood underwent sampling, and tissue repertoires likely differ.

Measured with immunoSEQ multiplex PCR; TCRdb has only the in-frame clones, and not every one. This sample has 2.3 million or so clones, with about 92% found just once. Sequencing input: naive CD4+ T cells from PBMCs. Described subset: CD45RA+ positively selected. The receptor's source is a young man in good health. Some clones in this sample may be carry-over from other donors' samples.

CDR3 sequence: CASSADTGPPGYTF. The CDR3 DNA reads as TGTGCCAGCAGCGCCGATACAGGGCCGCCTGGCTACACCTTC. V gene TRBV9 combines with J gene TRBJ1-2; maybe TRBD1 (6 bases). Germline V CDR1 and CDR2: SGDLS, YYNGEE. The CDR3 sequence is 14 residues long. V was shortened by 3 bases and J by 7 bases, with 16 bases between the two germline ends.